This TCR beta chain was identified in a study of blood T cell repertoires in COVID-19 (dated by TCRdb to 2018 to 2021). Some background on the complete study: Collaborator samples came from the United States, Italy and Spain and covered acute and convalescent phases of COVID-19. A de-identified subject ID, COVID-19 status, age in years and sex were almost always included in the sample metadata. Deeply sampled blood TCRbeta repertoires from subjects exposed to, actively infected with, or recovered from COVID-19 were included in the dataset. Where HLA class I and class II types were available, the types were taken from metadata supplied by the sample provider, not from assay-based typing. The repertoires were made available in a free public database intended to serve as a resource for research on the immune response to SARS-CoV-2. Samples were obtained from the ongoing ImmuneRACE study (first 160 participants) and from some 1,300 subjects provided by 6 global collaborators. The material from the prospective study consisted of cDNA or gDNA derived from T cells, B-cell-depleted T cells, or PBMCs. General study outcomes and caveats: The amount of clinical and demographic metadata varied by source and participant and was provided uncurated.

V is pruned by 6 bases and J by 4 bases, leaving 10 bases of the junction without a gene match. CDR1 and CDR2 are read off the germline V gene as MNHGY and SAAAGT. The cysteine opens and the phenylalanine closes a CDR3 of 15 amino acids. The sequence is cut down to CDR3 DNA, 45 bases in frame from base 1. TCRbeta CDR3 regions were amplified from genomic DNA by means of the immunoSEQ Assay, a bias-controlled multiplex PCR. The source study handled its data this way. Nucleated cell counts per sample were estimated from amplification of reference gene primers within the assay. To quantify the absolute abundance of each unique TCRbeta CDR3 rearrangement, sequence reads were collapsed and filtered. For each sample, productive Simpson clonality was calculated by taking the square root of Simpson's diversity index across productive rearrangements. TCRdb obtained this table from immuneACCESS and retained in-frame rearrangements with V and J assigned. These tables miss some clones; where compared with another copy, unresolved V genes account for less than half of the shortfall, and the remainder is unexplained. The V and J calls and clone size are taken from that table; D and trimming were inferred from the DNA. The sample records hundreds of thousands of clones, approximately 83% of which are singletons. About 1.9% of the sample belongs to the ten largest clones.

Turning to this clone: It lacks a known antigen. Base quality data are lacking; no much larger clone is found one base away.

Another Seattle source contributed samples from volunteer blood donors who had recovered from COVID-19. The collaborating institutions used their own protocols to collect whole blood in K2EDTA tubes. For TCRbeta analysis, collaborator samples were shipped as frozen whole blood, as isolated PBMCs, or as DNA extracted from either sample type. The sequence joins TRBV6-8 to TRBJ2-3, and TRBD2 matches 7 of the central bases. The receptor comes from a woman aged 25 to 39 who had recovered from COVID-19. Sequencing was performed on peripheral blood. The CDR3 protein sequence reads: CASRVQSGGADTQYF. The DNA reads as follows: TGTGCCAGCAGAGTTCAATCGGGAGGCGCAGATACGCAGTATTTT.